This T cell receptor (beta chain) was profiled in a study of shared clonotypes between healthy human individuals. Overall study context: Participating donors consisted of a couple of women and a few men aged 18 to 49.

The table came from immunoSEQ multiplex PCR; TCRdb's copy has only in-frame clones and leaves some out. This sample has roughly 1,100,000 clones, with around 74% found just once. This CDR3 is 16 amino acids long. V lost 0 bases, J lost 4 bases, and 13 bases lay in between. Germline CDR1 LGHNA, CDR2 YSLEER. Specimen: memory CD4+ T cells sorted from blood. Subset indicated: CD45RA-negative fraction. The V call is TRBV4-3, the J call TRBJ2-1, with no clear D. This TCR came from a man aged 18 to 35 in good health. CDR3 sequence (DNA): TGCGCCAGCAGCCAAGATTCGAACATTCCATACAATGAGCAGTTCTTC. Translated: CASSQDSNIPYNEQFF.